This TCR beta chain was identified during a study of regulatory T cells in long-lasting Graves disease. CDR3 regions were amplified by Arm-PCR using iRepertoire HTBI primers to build TCR beta libraries. TCRdb re-called the multiplex PCR reads through MiXCR, storing one row per CDR3 protein. The top ten hold 8% to 10% of the sample, which has some 490,000 distinct CDR3 sequences, about 12% seen once. Note on this clonotype: The junction does not match germline at one end; this may be a read error.

Germline values: CDR1 SGHDN, CDR2 FVKESK. The CDR3 consists of 13 residues. Time point specified: newly diagnosed GD, antithyroid drugs for less than 3 months. Isolated PBMC RNA provided the starting material for the TCR library. This sample was also put to use in a study of T cells in Graves' hyperthyroidism and ophthalmopathy.

V and J are TRBV14 and TRBJ2-1; D call uncertain. The sample was peripheral blood mononuclear cells (PBMCs), taken at new diagnosis, from a patient treated with antithyroid drugs. This clonotype originated in a woman aged 25-40 years with Graves disease. CDR3: CASSPPHYDEQFF. The CDR3 nucleotides read TGTGCCAGCAGCCCTCCTCACTACGATGAGCAGTTCTTC.